These T cell receptor beta chains were read from a single sample in a study of T cell responses to AZD1222 COVID-19 vaccine. The protocol was immunoSEQ multiplex PCR, while the TCRdb copy is restricted to in-frame clones and leaves out a portion. The sample includes some 100,000 clones, about 87% of them seen just once. The material was peripheral blood, obtained on day 0 of AZD1222 vaccination. The receptors were gathered from an adult in good health. Each CDR3 is given with its conserved first and last residue. D genes are given only for firm matches. Clone size, where shown, is once, few, many, or a class for clones that have expanded.

>TRBV3-1/TRBV3-2|TRBJ2-7|few|.
TGTGCCAGCAGCCCCCCGGGCCCCCTCCTCTACGAGCAGTACTTC
CASSPPGPLLYEQYF
>TRBV29-1|TRBJ1-2|.|TRBD1
TGCAGCGTTCGGACAGGGGAATATGGCTACACCTTC
CSVRTGEYGYTF
>TRBV5-1|TRBJ1-6|.|TRBD1
TGCGCCAGCAGCCTAGGACAGGGGGTAGAGTCACCCCTCCACTTT
CASSLGQGVESPLHF
>TRBV5-5|TRBJ1-4|.|.
TGTGCCAGCAGTGGTCCTCCCTCAACTAATGAAAAACTGTTTTTT
CASSGPPSTNEKLFF
>TRBV5-1|TRBJ1-4|.|.
TGCGCCAGCAGCTTGGACTTATTGGGCGGTTGGGAAAAACTGTTTTTT
CASSLDLLGGWEKLFF
>TRBV7-3|TRBJ2-1|.|TRBD2
TGTGCCAGCACCGAATCTATTAGCGGGGGGGCAATTGAGCAGTTCTTC
CASTESISGGAIEQFF
>TRBV9|TRBJ1-1|.|.
TGTGCCAGCAGCGTAGCTCAAAACACTGAAGCTTTCTTT
CASSVAQNTEAFF
>TRBV4-3|TRBJ1-2|.|.
TGCGCCAGCAGCCCCTCTGGGAGGGAAAGGGGCTACACCTTC
CASSPSGRERGYTF
>TRBV27|TRBJ2-3|.|.
TGTGCCAGCAGTTTCCAGGTCAGCACAGATACGCAGTATTTT
CASSFQVSTDTQYF
>TRBV7-2|TRBJ1-2|.|.
TGTGCCAGCAGCCGAGAGGGGCAAAATGGCTACACCTTC
CASSREGQNGYTF
>TRBV28|TRBJ1-5|.|.
TGTGCCAGCGAGGGGGACAATCAGCCCCAGCATTTT
CASEGDNQPQHF
>TRBV3-1/TRBV3-2|TRBJ1-4|.|.
TGTGCCAGCAGCCTATTGGCGGGAAGTGGGGAAAAACTGTTTTTT
CASSLLAGSGEKLFF
>TRBV19|TRBJ1-1|.|.
TGTGCCAGTAGTAACCCGGGACAACCGAACACTGAAGCTTTCTTT
CASSNPGQPNTEAFF
>TRBV11-2|TRBJ1-1|.|TRBD1
TGTGCCAGCAGTACAGGGACAGCCTTGGGGAACACTGAAGCTTTCTTT
CASSTGTALGNTEAFF
>TRBV27|TRBJ1-5|.|.
TGTGCCAGCAGTTTCGGGGGAGGGACGGGGTCGGAGCAGCCCCAGCATTTT
CASSFGGGTGSEQPQHF
>TRBV2|TRBJ2-7|.|TRBD1
TGTGCCAGCAGTGCCGGGACAGGGAGCACCTACGAGCAGTACTTC
CASSAGTGSTYEQYF
>TRBV15|TRBJ2-2|few|.
TGTGCCACCAGCAGAGATCTCGAGGGGGGCGGGGAGCTGTTTTTT
CATSRDLEGGGELFF
>TRBV24-1|TRBJ2-7|.|.
TGTGCCACCAGTGAGGGCGGCAGCTCCTACGAGCAGTACTTC
CATSEGGSSYEQYF
>TRBV4-3|TRBJ1-3|.|.
TGCGCCAGCAGCTCGGAGGGTAGCTCTGGAAACACCATATATTTT
CASSSEGSSGNTIYF
>TRBV7-6|TRBJ2-6|.|.
TGTGCCAGCAGCTTAGCGCTCCTTACCGGGGCCAACGTCCTGACTTTC
CASSLALLTGANVLTF
>TRBV5-5|TRBJ1-1|.|.
TGTGCCAGCAGCGCCCTCGGTAACACTGAAGCTTTCTTT
CASSALGNTEAFF
>TRBV6-5|TRBJ2-2|once|.
TGTGCCAGCAGTTACCGTAGCGAGGCCACCGGGGAGCTGTTTTTT
CASSYRSEATGELFF
>TRBV27|TRBJ2-7|.|.
TGTGCCAGCAGTCCCCCCGGTGTAGGTAGCTCCTACGAGCAGTACTTC
CASSPPGVGSSYEQYF
>TRBV6-5|TRBJ2-7|.|.
TGTGCCAGCAGGTCCATACCGGGACACAAAGAGCAGTACTTC
CASRSIPGHKEQYF
>TRBV5-1|TRBJ2-5|.|.
TGCGCCAGCAGCTCCACCGGGTACCAAGAGACCCAGTACTTC
CASSSTGYQETQYF
>TRBV5-6|TRBJ2-7|.|.
TGTGCCAGCAGCTTGGAGGGCAGTCCCTACGAGCAGTACTTC
CASSLEGSPYEQYF
>TRBV5-8|TRBJ1-6|.|.
TGTGCCAGCAGCTTGGTTCGGCCGCCCGCACATAATTCACCCCTCCACTTT
CASSLVRPPAHNSPLHF
>TRBV4-3|TRBJ2-7|few|TRBD1
TGCGCCAGCAGCCAAGGGCCAGGGGGTGCCTACGAGCAGTACTTC
CASSQGPGGAYEQYF
>TRBV5-1|TRBJ1-1|few|.
TGCGCCAGCAGCTTGGAAGGTGCCCCCACCGCTGAAGCTTTCTTT
CASSLEGAPTAEAFF
>TRBV30|TRBJ1-1|.|.
TGTGCCTGGAGTGTCGCGGCAGGGGTTGAAGCTTTCTTT
CAWSVAAGVEAFF
>TRBV2|TRBJ2-5|.|.
TGTGCCAGCAGTCCCGAACCCTTAGGAGAGACCCAGTACTTC
CASSPEPLGETQYF
>TRBV28|TRBJ1-2|.|.
TGTGCCAGCAGCTTGGTGGGGTATGGCTACACCTTC
CASSLVGYGYTF
>TRBV7-9|TRBJ1-6|.|TRBD1
TGTGCCAGCAGTTCTAGGGGGGACAGGGCAAATTCACCCCTCCACTTT
CASSSRGDRANSPLHF
>TRBV5-6|TRBJ1-3|once|.
TGTGCCAGCAGCTTCCAGGGTACTCTCTCTGGAAACACCATATATTTT
CASSFQGTLSGNTIYF